The clone carrying this T cell receptor beta chain was seen a single time. Its antigen is unidentified. Time point given: new active TB diagnosis, blood taken before or within 7 days of starting treatment. TCRdb keeps only in-frame clones here, not all; method: immunoSEQ multiplex PCR. The table lists fewer than 35,000 clones, 86% of them singletons. This record belongs to a study of T cells in tuberculosis. Study-level background: The T cells targeted glucose monomycolate, a mycobacterial lipid, via CD1B.

Study-wide findings and caveats: Smaller distances to GMM-specific TCRs suggested their expansion in active tuberculosis. Selection depended on which cryopreserved specimens were available.

Germline CDR1 GTSNPN, CDR2 SVGIG (reference sequence). CDR3 length: 15 residues. V lost 2 bases and J 2 bases, leaving 14 bases between the germline ends. Source: PBMCs, taken at tuberculosis diagnosis. This sequence originates from an adult with tuberculosis. The V call is TRBV30, the J call TRBJ2-3, with D possibly being TRBD2 (5 bases). In nucleotides, the CDR3 is TGTGCCTGGAGTCCGTCTATCGGGATCACAGATACGCAGTATTTT. Amino acids: CAWSPSIGITDTQYF.